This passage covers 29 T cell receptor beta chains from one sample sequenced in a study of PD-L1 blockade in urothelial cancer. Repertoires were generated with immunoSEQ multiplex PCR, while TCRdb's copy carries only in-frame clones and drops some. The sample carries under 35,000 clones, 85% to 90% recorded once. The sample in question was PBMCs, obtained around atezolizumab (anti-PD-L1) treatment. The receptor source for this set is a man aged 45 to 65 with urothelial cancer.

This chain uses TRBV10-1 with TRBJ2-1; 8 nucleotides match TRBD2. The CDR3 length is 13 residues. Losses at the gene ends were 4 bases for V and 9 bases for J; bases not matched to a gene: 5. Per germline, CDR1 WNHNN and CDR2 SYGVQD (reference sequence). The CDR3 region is CASSAGLAGEQFF. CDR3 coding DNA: TGCGCCAGCAGTGCGGGTCTAGCGGGTGAGCAGTTCTTC.

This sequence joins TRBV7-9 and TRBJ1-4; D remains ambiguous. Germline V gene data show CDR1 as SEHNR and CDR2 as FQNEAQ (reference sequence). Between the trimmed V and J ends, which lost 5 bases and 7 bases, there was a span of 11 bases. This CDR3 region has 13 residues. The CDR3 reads CASSRGMGEKLFF. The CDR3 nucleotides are TGTGCCAGCAGCAGAGGGATGGGTGAAAAACTGTTTTTT.

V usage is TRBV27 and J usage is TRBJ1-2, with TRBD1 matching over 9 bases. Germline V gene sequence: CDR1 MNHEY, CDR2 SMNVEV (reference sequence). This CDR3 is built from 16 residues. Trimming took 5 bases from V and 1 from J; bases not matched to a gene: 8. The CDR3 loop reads CASSVRRTGVNYGYTF. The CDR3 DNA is TGTGCCAGCAGTGTCCGGAGGACAGGGGTTAACTATGGCTACACCTTC.

CDR3 amino acids: CASSQVTGLYEQYF. Here the CDR3 DNA reads TGTGCCAGCAGCCAAGTAACTGGTCTCTACGAGCAGTACTTC. The chain has TRBV14 and TRBJ2-7; no definite D call. The CDR3 consists of 14 residues. The germline V and J ends were trimmed by 1 base and 3 bases, with 10 bases remaining between them. The germline V gene has CDR1 SGHDN and CDR2 FVKESK.

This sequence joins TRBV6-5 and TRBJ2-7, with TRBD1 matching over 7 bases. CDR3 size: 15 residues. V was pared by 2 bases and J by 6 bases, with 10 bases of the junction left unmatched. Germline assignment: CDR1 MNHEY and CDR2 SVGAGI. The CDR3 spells CASSYKGQPGSEQYF. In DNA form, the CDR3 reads TGTGCCAGCAGTTACAAGGGACAGCCGGGGAGCGAGCAGTACTTC.

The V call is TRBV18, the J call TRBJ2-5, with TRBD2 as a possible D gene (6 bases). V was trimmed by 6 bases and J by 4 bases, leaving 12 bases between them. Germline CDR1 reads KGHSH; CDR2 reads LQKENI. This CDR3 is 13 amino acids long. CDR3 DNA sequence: TGTGCCAGCTCTCCTCAGGGAGGAGAGACCCAGTACTTC. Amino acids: CASSPQGGETQYF.

In DNA form, the CDR3 reads TGTGCCAGCAGCTTCGGACAGGGGAAGGACAATGAGCAGTTCTTC. The encoded protein is CASSFGQGKDNEQFF. This chain connects TRBV11-3 to TRBJ2-1, with TRBD1 matching over 9 bases. Trimming cost V 3 bases and J 5 bases; bases outside gene matches: 5. CDR3 length: 15 amino acids. Germline V lookup: CDR1 SGHNT, CDR2 YENEEA.

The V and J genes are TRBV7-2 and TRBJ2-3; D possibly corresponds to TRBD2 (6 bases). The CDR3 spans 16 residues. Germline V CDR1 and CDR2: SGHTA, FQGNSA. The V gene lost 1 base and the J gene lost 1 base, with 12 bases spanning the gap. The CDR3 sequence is CASSLVPRGRTDTQYF. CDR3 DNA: TGTGCCAGCAGCTTAGTGCCGCGGGGACGCACAGATACGCAGTATTTT.

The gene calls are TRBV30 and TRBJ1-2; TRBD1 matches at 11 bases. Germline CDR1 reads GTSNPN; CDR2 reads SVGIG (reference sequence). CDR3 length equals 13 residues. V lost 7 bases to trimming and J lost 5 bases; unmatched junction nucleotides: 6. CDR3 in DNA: TGTGCCTTGACCGGGACAGGGGGATATGGCTACACCTTC. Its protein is CALTGTGGYGYTF.

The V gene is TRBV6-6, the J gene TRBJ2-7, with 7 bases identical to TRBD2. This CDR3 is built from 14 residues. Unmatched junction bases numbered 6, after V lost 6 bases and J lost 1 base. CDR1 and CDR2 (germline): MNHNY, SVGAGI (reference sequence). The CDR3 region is CASRAGTISYEQYF. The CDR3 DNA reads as TGTGCCAGCAGGGCCGGGACTATTTCCTACGAGCAGTACTTC.

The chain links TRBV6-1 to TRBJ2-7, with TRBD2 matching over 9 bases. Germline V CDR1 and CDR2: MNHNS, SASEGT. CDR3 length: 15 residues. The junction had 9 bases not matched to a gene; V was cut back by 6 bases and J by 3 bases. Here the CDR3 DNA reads TGTGCCAGCAGGGGTAGCGGGAGCGGTTTCTACGAGCAGTACTTC. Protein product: CASRGSGSGFYEQYF.

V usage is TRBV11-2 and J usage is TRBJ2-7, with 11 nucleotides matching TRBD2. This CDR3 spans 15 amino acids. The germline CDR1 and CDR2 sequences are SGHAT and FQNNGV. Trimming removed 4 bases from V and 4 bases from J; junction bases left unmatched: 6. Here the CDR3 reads CASSSPSGRLYEQYF. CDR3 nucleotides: TGTGCCAGCAGCTCCCCTAGCGGGAGGTTGTACGAGCAGTACTTC.

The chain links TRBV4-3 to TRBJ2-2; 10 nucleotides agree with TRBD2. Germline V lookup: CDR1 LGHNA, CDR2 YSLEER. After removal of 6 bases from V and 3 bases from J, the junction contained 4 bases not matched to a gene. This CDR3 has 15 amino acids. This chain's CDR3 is CASRALAGYTGELFF. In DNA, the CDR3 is TGCGCCAGCAGGGCACTAGCGGGATACACCGGGGAGCTGTTTTTT.

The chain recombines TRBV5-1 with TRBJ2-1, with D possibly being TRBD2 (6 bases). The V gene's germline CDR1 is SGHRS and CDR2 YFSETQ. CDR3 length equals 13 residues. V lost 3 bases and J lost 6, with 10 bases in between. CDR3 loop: CASSSPGVNEQFF. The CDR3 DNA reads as TGCGCCAGCAGCTCACCGGGAGTCAATGAGCAGTTCTTC.

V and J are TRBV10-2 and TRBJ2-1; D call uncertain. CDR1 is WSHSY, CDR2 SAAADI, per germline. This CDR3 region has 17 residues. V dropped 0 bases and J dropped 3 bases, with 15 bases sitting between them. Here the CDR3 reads CASSESVQATNYNEQFF. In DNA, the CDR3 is TGCGCCAGCAGTGAGTCGGTCCAGGCTACCAACTACAATGAGCAGTTCTTC.

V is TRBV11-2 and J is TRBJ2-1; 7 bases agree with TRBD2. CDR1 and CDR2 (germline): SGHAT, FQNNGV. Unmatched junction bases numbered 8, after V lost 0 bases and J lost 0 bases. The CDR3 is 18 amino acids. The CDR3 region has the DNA TGTGCCAGCAGCTTAGATTGGGGCGGGGGTAGCTCCTACAATGAGCAGTTCTTC. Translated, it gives CASSLDWGGGSSYNEQFF.

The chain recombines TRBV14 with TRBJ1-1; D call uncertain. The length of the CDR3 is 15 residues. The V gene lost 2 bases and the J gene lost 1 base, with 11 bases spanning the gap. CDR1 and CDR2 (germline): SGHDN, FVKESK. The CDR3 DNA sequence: TGTGCCAGCAGCCAATACGGGTCTAGGAACACTGAAGCTTTCTTT. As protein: CASSQYGSRNTEAFF.

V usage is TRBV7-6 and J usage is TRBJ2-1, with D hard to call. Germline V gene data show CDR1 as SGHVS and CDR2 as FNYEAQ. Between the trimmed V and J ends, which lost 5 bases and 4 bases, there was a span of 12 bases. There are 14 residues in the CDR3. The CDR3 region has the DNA TGTGCCAGCAGCGAGAGTCAAGAGTACAATGAGCAGTTCTTC. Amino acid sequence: CASSESQEYNEQFF.

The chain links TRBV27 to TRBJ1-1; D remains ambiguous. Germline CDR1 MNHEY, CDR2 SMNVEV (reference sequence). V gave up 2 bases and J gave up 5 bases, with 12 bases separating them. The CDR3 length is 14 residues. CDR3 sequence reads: CASSLIAGRTEAFF. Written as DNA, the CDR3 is TGTGCCAGCAGTTTAATTGCAGGAAGGACTGAAGCTTTCTTT.

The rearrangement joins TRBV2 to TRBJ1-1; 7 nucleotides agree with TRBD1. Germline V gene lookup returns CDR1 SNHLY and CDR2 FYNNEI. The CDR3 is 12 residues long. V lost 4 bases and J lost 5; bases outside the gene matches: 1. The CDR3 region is CASSAGGTEAFF. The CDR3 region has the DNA TGTGCCAGCAGTGCAGGGGGGACTGAAGCTTTCTTT.

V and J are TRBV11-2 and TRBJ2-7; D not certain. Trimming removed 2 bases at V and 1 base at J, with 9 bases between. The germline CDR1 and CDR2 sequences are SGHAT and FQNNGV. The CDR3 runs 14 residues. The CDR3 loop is CASSLMWQSYEQYF. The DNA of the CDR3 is TGTGCCAGCAGCTTAATGTGGCAATCCTACGAGCAGTACTTC.

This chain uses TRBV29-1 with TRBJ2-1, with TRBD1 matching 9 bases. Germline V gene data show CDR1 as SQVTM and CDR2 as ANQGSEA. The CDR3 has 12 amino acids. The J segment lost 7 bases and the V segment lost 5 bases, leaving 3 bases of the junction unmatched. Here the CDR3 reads CSVTDRGNEQFF. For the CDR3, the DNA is TGCAGCGTTACAGACAGGGGGAATGAGCAGTTCTTC.

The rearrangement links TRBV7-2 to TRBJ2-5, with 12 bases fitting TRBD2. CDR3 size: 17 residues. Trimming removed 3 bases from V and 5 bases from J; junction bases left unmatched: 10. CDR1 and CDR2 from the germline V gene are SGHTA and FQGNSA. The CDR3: CASSLFPGLAGLETQYF. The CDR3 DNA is TGTGCCAGCAGCTTGTTTCCGGGACTAGCGGGTTTGGAGACCCAGTACTTC.

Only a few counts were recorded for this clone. CDR3 amino acids: CASSPRGLSTEAFF. The CDR3 bases are TGTGCCAGCAGCCCCAGGGGGCTCAGCACTGAAGCTTTCTTT. The genes are TRBV7-3 and TRBJ1-1; 8 bases align to TRBD1. The ends lost 5 bases at V and 4 bases at J; junction bases unmatched: 6. Germline values: CDR1 SGHTA, CDR2 FQGTGA. This CDR3 is 14 amino acids long.

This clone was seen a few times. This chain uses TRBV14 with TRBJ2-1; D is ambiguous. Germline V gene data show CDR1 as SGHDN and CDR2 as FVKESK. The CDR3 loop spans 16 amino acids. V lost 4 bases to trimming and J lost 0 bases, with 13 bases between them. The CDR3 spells CASSPLSASSYNEQFF. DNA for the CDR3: TGTGCCAGCAGCCCCCTAAGCGCGAGCTCCTACAATGAGCAGTTCTTC.

The CDR3 loop reads CSVPTSSTDTQYF. The CDR3 DNA sequence: TGCAGCGTTCCGACTTCTAGCACAGATACGCAGTATTTT. This chain links TRBV29-1 with TRBJ2-3; D is undetermined. The germline CDR1 and CDR2 sequences are SQVTM and ANQGSEA. There are 13 residues in the CDR3. Trimming shortened V by 5 bases and J by 0 bases, and 9 bases separated the two germline ends.

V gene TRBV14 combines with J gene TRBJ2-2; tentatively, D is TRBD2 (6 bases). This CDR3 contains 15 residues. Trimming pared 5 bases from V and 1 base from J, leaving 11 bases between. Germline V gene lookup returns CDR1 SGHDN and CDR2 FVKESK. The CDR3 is CASSVSGVNTGELFF. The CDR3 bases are TGTGCCAGCAGCGTATCGGGGGTGAACACCGGGGAGCTGTTTTTT.

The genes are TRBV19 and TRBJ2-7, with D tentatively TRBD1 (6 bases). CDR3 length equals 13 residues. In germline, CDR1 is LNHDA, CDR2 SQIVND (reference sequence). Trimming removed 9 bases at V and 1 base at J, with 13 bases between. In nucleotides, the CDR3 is TGTGCCAGCCAACCGACAGGTTCCTACGAGCAGTACTTC. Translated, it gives CASQPTGSYEQYF.

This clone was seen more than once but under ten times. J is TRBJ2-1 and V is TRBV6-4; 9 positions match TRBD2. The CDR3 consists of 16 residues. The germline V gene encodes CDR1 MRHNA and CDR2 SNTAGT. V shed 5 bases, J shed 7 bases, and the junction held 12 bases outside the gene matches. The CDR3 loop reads CASSSTPGLATNEQFF. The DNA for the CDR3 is TGTGCCAGCAGTTCCACCCCGGGACTAGCCACTAATGAGCAGTTCTTC.